The 32 T cell receptor beta chains below come from one sample, sequenced in a study of technical replicates of blood from a few donors. Generated by immunoSEQ multiplex PCR, the TCRdb table keeps only in-frame clones and is missing some. The table includes 75,000 to 80,000 clones, around 94% detected once. The specimen sequenced was T cells isolated from PBMCs. Receptor source: a human donor in good health.

The rearrangement links TRBV2 to TRBJ1-5; TRBD1 aligns across 8 bases. Germline V lookup: CDR1 SNHLY, CDR2 FYNNEI. V was pared by 6 bases and J by 7 bases, with 17 bases of the junction left unmatched. The CDR3 totals 17 residues. The CDR3 here is CASSLAGGYSFKQPQHF. In DNA form, the CDR3 reads TGTGCCAGCAGCTTGGCAGGGGGCTACTCCTTCAAACAGCCCCAGCATTTT.

The genes are TRBV5-6 and TRBJ2-1, with D unresolved. The CDR3 covers 16 residues. V was clipped by 4 bases and J by 8 bases, with 22 bases between them. Germline assignment: CDR1 SGHDT and CDR2 YYEEEE. The CDR3 DNA reads TGTGCCAGCAGCCCGGTTCGGCTAGAGATAGGTGATGAGCAGTTCTTC. Translated: CASSPVRLEIGDEQFF.

V usage is TRBV19 and J usage is TRBJ2-1; 9 nucleotides match TRBD2. The CDR3 sequence is 14 residues long. After removal of 5 bases from V and 7 bases from J, the junction contained 6 bases not matched to a gene. Germline V gene sequence: CDR1 LNHDA, CDR2 SQIVND (reference sequence). CDR3 nucleotide sequence: TGTGCCAGTAGTCCCCAGCGGGAGGTGAATGAGCAGTTCTTC. Translation gives CASSPQREVNEQFF.

V is TRBV6-6 and J is TRBJ2-1; D possibly corresponds to TRBD2 (5 bases). Germline CDR1 and CDR2: MNHNY and SVGAGI (reference sequence). The CDR3 spans 15 residues. Trimming removed 8 bases from V and 5 bases from J, with 19 bases in between. The CDR3, as DNA: TGTGCCAGCGGCGAGGTGAGGGAGCTAGACAATGAGCAGTTCTTC. It encodes CASGEVRELDNEQFF.

The chain uses TRBV27 and TRBJ2-1, with a possible D match to TRBD1 (6 bases). The germline V gene encodes CDR1 MNHEY and CDR2 SMNVEV (reference sequence). V lost 6 bases, J lost 10 bases, and 13 bases lay in between. CDR3 size: 12 residues. The CDR3 is CASSLQGGEQFF. The CDR3 DNA sequence: TGTGCCAGCAGCCTACAGGGCGGCGAGCAGTTCTTC.

The chain links TRBV6-1 to TRBJ2-7; D may be TRBD2 (5 bases). Germline V lookup: CDR1 MNHNS, CDR2 SASEGT. The CDR3 covers 13 residues. The V end was cut by 9 bases, the J end by 2 bases, with 14 bases between. The CDR3 nucleotides are TGTGCCAGTAGGGAGACGGCTGCCTACGAGCAGTACTTC. This gives the protein CASRETAAYEQYF.

The V and J genes are TRBV15 and TRBJ2-3; tentative D call: TRBD2 (6 bases). Trimming took 4 bases from V and 0 from J, leaving 14 bases between them. The CDR3 covers 16 residues. Germline lookup yields CDR1 LNHNV and CDR2 YYDKDF (reference sequence). CDR3 amino acids: CATSTTGGTSTDTQYF. CDR3 nucleotide sequence: TGTGCCACCAGCACCACAGGAGGGACCAGCACAGATACGCAGTATTTT. The variable domain in full, completed from reference TRBV15 and TRBJ2-3, reads DAMVIQNPRYQVTQFGKPVTLSCSQTLNHNVMYWYQQKSSQAPKLLFHYYDKDFNNEADTPDNFQSRRPNTSFCFLDIRSPGLGDTAMYLCATSTTGGTSTDTQYFGPGTRLTVL.

The V and J genes are TRBV7-9 and TRBJ2-7, with D uncertain. Looked up from germline, CDR1 is SEHNR and CDR2 is FQNEAQ (reference sequence). V lost 7 bases and J lost 5, with 12 bases in between. This CDR3 has 12 amino acids. In DNA form, the CDR3 reads TGTGCCAGCACCCGGTCCCGGGACGAGCAGTACTTC. Its translation: CASTRSRDEQYF.

The chain recombines TRBV27 with TRBJ2-7, with D tentatively TRBD2 (5 bases). Germline values: CDR1 MNHEY, CDR2 SMNVEV (reference sequence). This CDR3 has 13 residues. The germline V and J ends were trimmed by 8 bases and 1 base, with 12 bases remaining between them. The CDR3: CASPSRGSYEQYF. DNA of the CDR3: TGTGCCAGCCCGTCTCGGGGATCCTACGAGCAGTACTTC.

In this sample, this clone turned up once. The CDR3 sequence: CASSFGQGVQPQHF. CDR3 coding DNA: TGTGCCAGCAGCTTTGGACAGGGAGTCCAGCCCCAGCATTTT. The gene calls are TRBV9 and TRBJ1-5, with TRBD1 matching 8 bases. The V and J ends lost 4 bases and 7 bases, in that order; junction bases with no gene match: 7. The CDR3 loop spans 14 amino acids. In germline, CDR1 is SGDLS, CDR2 YYNGEE.

The CDR3 loop reads CASSSGLAIYNEQFF. In DNA, the CDR3 is TGTGCCAGCAGTTCGGGACTAGCGATTTACAATGAGCAGTTCTTC. This chain links TRBV28 with TRBJ2-1; TRBD2 matches 10 bases. CDR1 is MDHEN and CDR2 is SYDVKM in the germline V gene. The CDR3 has 15 residues. J lost 4 bases, V lost 4 bases, and 4 bases had no gene match.

This chain uses TRBV6-5 with TRBJ2-7, with 8 bases that match TRBD2. The V gene's germline CDR1 is MNHEY and CDR2 SVGAGI. With 2 bases clipped from V and 7 bases from J, the junction kept 7 bases outside the gene matches. CDR3 size: 14 residues. CDR3 protein: CASSYVGLAGEQYF. The CDR3 nucleotides read TGTGCCAGCAGTTACGTCGGACTAGCAGGAGAGCAGTACTTC.

As DNA, the CDR3 is TGTGCCACCCATGGACAGCAAGAGACCCAGTACTTC. It translates to CATHGQQETQYF. V gene TRBV19 combines with J gene TRBJ2-5; the D gene is possibly TRBD1 (6 bases). This CDR3 region has 12 residues. V was clipped by 10 bases and J by 2 bases, with 11 bases between them. Germline V gives CDR1 LNHDA, CDR2 SQIVND (reference sequence).

The chain uses TRBV14 and TRBJ1-1; possibly TRBD1 for D (6 bases). The V end lost 5 bases, the J end lost 0 bases, and 7 bases lay between the germline ends. The germline V gene encodes CDR1 SGHDN and CDR2 FVKESK. There are 13 residues in the CDR3. CDR3 loop: CASSGGLNTEAFF. The CDR3 nucleotides read TGTGCCAGCAGCGGGGGCTTGAACACTGAAGCTTTCTTT.

This clone showed up just once. The chain recombines TRBV30 with TRBJ2-7; 11 nucleotides line up with TRBD2. The CDR3 covers 19 residues. V trimming: 5 bases; J trimming: 0 bases; junction bases outside the gene matches: 18. CDR1 and CDR2 from the germline V gene are GTSNPN and SVGIG (reference sequence). The CDR3 DNA reads TGTGCCTGGCCCCCGGGCAAACTAGCGGGAGCCCCACTCTCCTACGAGCAGTACTTC. Encoded protein: CAWPPGKLAGAPLSYEQYF. Supplemented by reference TRBV30 and TRBJ2-7, the full variable domain reads SQTIHQWPATLVQPVGSPLSLECTVEGTSNPNLYWYRQAAGRGLQLLFYSVGIGQISSEVPQNLSASRPQDRQFILSSKKLLLSDSGFYLCAWPPGKLAGAPLSYEQYFGPGTRLTVT.

The chain carries TRBV5-1 and TRBJ2-2; D is unresolved. CDR1 is SGHRS and CDR2 is YFSETQ in the germline V gene. CDR3 length equals 16 residues. V was shortened by 4 bases and J by 5 bases, with 18 bases between the two germline ends. CDR3 amino acids: CASSPLSNPDTGELFF. CDR3 DNA sequence: TGCGCCAGCAGCCCGCTCTCTAATCCTGATACCGGGGAGCTGTTTTTT. Based on the CDR3 plus reference TRBV5-1 and TRBJ2-2, the full variable domain is KAGVTQTPRYLIKTRGQQVTLSCSPISGHRSVSWYQQTPGQGLQFLFEYFSETQRNKGNFPGRFSGRQFSNSRSEMNVSTLELGDSALYLCASSPLSNPDTGELFFGEGSRLTVL.

V and J are TRBV28 and TRBJ2-7, with 7 bases fitting TRBD1. CDR3 size: 15 residues. The V and J ends lost 3 bases and 0 bases, in that order; junction bases with no gene match: 5. CDR1 is MDHEN and CDR2 is SYDVKM in the germline V gene. CDR3 DNA sequence: TGTGCCAGCAGTTTTAGGGGACAGTTCTCCTACGAGCAGTACTTC. This gives the protein CASSFRGQFSYEQYF.

The chain combines TRBV19 with TRBJ1-2; no firm D call. From germline, CDR1 is LNHDA and CDR2 SQIVND (reference sequence). CDR3 size: 14 residues. V lost 7 bases and J lost 3, with 15 bases in between. The CDR3 here is CASKVEAVYYGYTF. The CDR3 DNA reads TGTGCCAGTAAGGTGGAGGCCGTATACTATGGCTACACCTTC.

This clone was seen once. This chain uses TRBV11-2 with TRBJ2-3, with D possibly being TRBD2 (6 bases). Deletions cut 5 bases from V and 2 bases from J, with 17 bases between. This CDR3 contains 16 residues. The V gene's germline CDR1 is SGHAT and CDR2 FQNNGV. CDR3 residues: CASSIMGLIFTDTQYF. As DNA, the CDR3 is TGTGCCAGCAGCATAATGGGACTTATATTCACAGATACGCAGTATTTT.

The chain couples TRBV19 to TRBJ1-1; D ambiguous. This CDR3 region has 11 residues. Trimming took 8 bases from V and 8 from J, leaving 12 bases between them. Germline V CDR1 and CDR2: LNHDA, SQIVND (reference sequence). CDR3 coding DNA: TGTGCCAGTGGGTTGGGCAGCGAAGCTTTCTTT. It codes for CASGLGSEAFF.

This rearrangement joins TRBV11-2 to TRBJ2-7; 7 nucleotides align to TRBD2. The CDR3 runs to 13 residues. Losses at the gene ends were 6 bases for V and 3 bases for J; bases not matched to a gene: 5. CDR1 is SGHAT, CDR2 FQNNGV, per germline. This CDR3 is CASRWGGNYEQYF. In DNA form, the CDR3 reads TGTGCCAGCAGATGGGGGGGAAACTACGAGCAGTACTTC. Variable domain in full (rest from reference TRBV11-2 and TRBJ2-7): EAGVAQSPRYKIIEKRQSVAFWCNPISGHATLYWYQQILGQGPKLLIQFQNNGVVDDSQLPKDRFSAERLKGVDSTLKIQPAKLEDSAVYLCASRWGGNYEQYFGPGTRLTVT.

The chain has TRBV30 and TRBJ2-7, with TRBD2 matching 11 bases. With 3 bases clipped from V and 6 bases from J, the junction kept 13 bases outside the gene matches. The V gene's germline CDR1 is GTSNPN and CDR2 SVGIG (reference sequence). The CDR3 is 16 amino acids. The CDR3 nucleotides read TGTGCCTGGAGACCCCTCCTGACTAGCGGGAATCTCGAGCAGTACTTC. The encoded protein is CAWRPLLTSGNLEQYF.

This chain uses TRBV5-1 with TRBJ2-7, with 7 bases fitting TRBD2. J was trimmed by 7 bases and V by 2 bases; bases with no gene match: 9. Germline CDR1 and CDR2: SGHRS and YFSETQ. The length of the CDR3 is 14 residues. CDR3 residues: CASSLEREVREQYF. The DNA of the CDR3 is TGCGCCAGCAGCTTAGAACGGGAGGTTCGGGAGCAGTACTTC.

The chain is built from TRBV5-4 and TRBJ2-3; TRBD1 is a possible D gene (6 bases). With 1 base removed from V and 2 bases from J, the gap between germline ends came to 8 bases. CDR3 size: 14 residues. CDR1 is SGHNT and CDR2 is YYREEE in the germline V gene (reference sequence). The CDR3 sequence is CASSLTGITDTQYF. CDR3 sequence (DNA): TGTGCCAGCAGCTTGACAGGGATCACAGATACGCAGTATTTT.

The count of this clone is one. The genes are TRBV5-1 and TRBJ1-2, with 8 bases that match TRBD1. V gave up 7 bases and J gave up 8 bases; unmatched junction bases: 13. Germline V gene lookup returns CDR1 SGHRS and CDR2 YFSETQ. This CDR3 region has 14 residues. The CDR3 here is CASGGQGGTSGYTF. CDR3 coding DNA: TGCGCCAGCGGCGGACAGGGTGGGACAAGCGGCTACACCTTC.

The genes are TRBV2 and TRBJ2-5; maybe TRBD2 (6 bases). The CDR3 totals 13 residues. Germline V CDR1 and CDR2: SNHLY, FYNNEI. Deletions cut 7 bases from V and 1 base from J, with 10 bases between. This CDR3 is CASKQRAQETQYF. DNA for the CDR3: TGTGCCAGCAAACAGCGGGCCCAAGAGACCCAGTACTTC.

The chain joins TRBV5-8 to TRBJ2-5, with TRBD1 matching 12 bases. The CDR3 is 18 residues long. Germline CDR1 is SGHTS and CDR2 is YDEGEE. V shed 0 bases and J 5 bases; nucleotides not matched to a gene: 11. CDR3 region: CASSLDGTGGGLGETQYF. CDR3 in DNA: TGTGCCAGCAGCTTGGACGGGACAGGGGGCGGTTTAGGGGAGACCCAGTACTTC.

V usage is TRBV28 and J usage is TRBJ1-2, with D unresolved. The CDR3 has 12 residues. V shed 8 bases and J shed 0 bases, with 7 bases lying between them. Per the germline V gene, CDR1 is MDHEN and CDR2 is SYDVKM. In nucleotides, the CDR3 is TGTGCCAGCCGTGCTACTAACTATGGCTACACCTTC. As protein: CASRATNYGYTF.

The chain is built from TRBV25-1 and TRBJ2-1; D possibly corresponds to TRBD2 (6 bases). The germline V gene has CDR1 MGHDK and CDR2 SYGVNS. CDR3 size: 14 residues. V was cut by 3 bases and J by 5 bases, with 11 bases left in between. CDR3 sequence (DNA): TGTGCCAGCAGTGAGGGACTTTCTCACAATGAGCAGTTCTTC. Translating gives CASSEGLSHNEQFF.

This chain's CDR3 is CASSSPGLGTDTQYF. The CDR3 coding sequence is TGTGCCAGCAGCTCCCCGGGACTAGGAACAGATACGCAGTATTTT. The chain employs TRBV5-4 and TRBJ2-3; TRBD2 agrees at 8 bases. CDR1 SGHNT and CDR2 YYREEE come from the germline V gene (reference sequence). The CDR3 is made up of 15 amino acids. Germline trimming cut 3 bases from V and 3 bases from J; bases unmatched to any gene: 6.

The J gene is TRBJ1-1, the V gene TRBV10-3; possibly TRBD1 for D (5 bases). CDR3 size: 13 residues. The V end was cut by 4 bases, the J end by 4 bases, with 10 bases between. In germline, CDR1 is ENHRY, CDR2 SYGVKD. The CDR3 DNA is TGTGCCATCAGTGGTGGGGGGGGCACTGAAGCTTTCTTT. This codes for CAISGGGGTEAFF.

The genes are TRBV6-1 and TRBJ1-5; D is unresolved. In germline, CDR1 is MNHNS, CDR2 SASEGT. The V gene lost 4 bases and the J gene lost 4 bases, with 5 bases spanning the gap. This CDR3 contains 12 residues. The CDR3 sequence: CASSGGNQPQHF. As DNA, the CDR3 is TGTGCCAGCAGTGGAGGTAATCAGCCCCAGCATTTT.